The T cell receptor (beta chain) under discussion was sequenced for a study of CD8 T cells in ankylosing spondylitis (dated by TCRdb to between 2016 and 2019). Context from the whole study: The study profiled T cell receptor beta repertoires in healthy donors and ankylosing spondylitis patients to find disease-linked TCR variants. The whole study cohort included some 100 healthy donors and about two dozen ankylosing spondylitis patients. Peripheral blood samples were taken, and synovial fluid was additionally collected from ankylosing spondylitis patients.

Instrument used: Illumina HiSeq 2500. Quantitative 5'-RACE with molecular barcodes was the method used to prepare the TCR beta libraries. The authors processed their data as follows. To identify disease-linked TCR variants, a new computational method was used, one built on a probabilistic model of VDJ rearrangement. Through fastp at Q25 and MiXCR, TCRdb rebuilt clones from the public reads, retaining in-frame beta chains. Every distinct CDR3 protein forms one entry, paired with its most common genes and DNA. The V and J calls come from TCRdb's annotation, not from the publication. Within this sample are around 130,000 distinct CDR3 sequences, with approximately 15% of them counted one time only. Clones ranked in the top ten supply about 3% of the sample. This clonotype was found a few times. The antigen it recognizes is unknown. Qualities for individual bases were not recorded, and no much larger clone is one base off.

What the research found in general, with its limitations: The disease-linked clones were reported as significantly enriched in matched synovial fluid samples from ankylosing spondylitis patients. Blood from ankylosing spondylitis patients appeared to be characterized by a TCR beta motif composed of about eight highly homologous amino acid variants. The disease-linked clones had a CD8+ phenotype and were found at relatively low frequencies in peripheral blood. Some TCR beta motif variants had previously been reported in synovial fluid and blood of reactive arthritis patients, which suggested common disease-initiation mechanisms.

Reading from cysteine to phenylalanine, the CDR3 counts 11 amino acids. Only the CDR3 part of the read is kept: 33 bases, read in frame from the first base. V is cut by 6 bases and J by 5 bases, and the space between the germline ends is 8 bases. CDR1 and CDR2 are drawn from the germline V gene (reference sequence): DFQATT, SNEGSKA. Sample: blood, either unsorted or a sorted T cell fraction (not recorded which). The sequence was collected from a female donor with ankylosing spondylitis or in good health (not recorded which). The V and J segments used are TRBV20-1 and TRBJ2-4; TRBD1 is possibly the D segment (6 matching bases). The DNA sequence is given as TGCAGTGCCAGACAGGAAAACATTCAGTACTTC. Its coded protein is CSARQENIQYF.